The T cell receptor (beta chain) described here comes from a study of blood T cell repertoires in COVID-19. Study at large: Samples came from the United States, Italy and Spain, spanning acute and convalescent COVID-19. The analysed material was cDNA or gDNA that came from T cells, B-cell-depleted T cells, or PBMCs.

Original data processing: Reference gene primer amplification in the assay estimated nucleated cell counts. The table came from immunoSEQ multiplex PCR; TCRdb's copy has only in-frame clones and leaves some out. D and trimming were read from the DNA, whereas the V and J calls and clone size are those reported in that table. The table includes some 74,000 clones, approximately 88% detected once. CDR3 length equals 12 residues. The V end was cut by 6 bases, the J end by 3 bases, with 8 bases between. The sample was peripheral blood. The clonotype originates from a man between 45 and 60 years old with acute or convalescent COVID-19. The gene calls are TRBV12-3 or TRBV12-4 and TRBJ1-2; D not resolved. This CDR3 is CASRITDYGYTF. The CDR3 region has the DNA TGTGCCAGCAGGATAACAGACTATGGCTACACCTTC.